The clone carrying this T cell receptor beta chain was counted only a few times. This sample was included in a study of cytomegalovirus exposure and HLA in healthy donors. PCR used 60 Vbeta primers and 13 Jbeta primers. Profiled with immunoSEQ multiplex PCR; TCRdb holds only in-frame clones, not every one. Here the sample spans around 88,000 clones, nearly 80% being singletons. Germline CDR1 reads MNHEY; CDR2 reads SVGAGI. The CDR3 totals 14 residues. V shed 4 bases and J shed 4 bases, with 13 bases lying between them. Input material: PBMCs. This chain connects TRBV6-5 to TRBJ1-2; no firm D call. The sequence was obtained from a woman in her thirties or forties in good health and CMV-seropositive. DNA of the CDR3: TGTGCCAGCAGTTCTATGGACTTGGGCTATGGCTACACCTTC. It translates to CASSSMDLGYGYTF.